What follows are 25 T cell receptor beta chains derived from one specimen sequenced in a study of beta chain features in type 1 diabetes. Expressed TCRB transcripts were sequenced after all isolated RNA was converted to cDNA. The data were produced by immunoSEQ multiplex PCR, yet TCRdb's version contains in-frame clones alone and is incomplete. Counted here are 300,000 to 450,000 clones, roughly 12% occurring once; the ten biggest clones make up about 0.018%. Sequencing input: naive CD4+ T cells from blood. These receptor sequences come from a young man in good health.

The J gene is TRBJ2-1, the V gene TRBV5-1, with 9 bases aligning to TRBD1. From germline, CDR1 is SGHRS and CDR2 YFSETQ. V trimming: 5 bases; J trimming: 5 bases; junction bases outside the gene matches: 14. The CDR3 consists of 17 residues. The CDR3 nucleotides read TGCGCCAGCAGTGGGTCCGTAGGGACAGGGCTAGACAATGAGCAGTTCTTC. Protein: CASSGSVGTGLDNEQFF.

J is TRBJ1-1 and V is TRBV30; D uncertain. The CDR3 is made up of 12 amino acids. Germline-derived CDR1 and CDR2 are GTSNPN and SVGIG (reference sequence). V was shortened by 4 bases and J by 3 bases, with 9 bases between the two germline ends. The CDR3 here is CAWKSEYTEAFF. As DNA, the CDR3 is TGTGCCTGGAAGTCGGAGTACACTGAAGCTTTCTTT.

This clone was observed a handful of times. The V gene is TRBV2, the J gene TRBJ2-5, with 11 bases aligning to TRBD2. CDR3 length: 13 residues. From germline, CDR1 is SNHLY and CDR2 FYNNEI. V was pared by 8 bases and J by 5 bases, with 4 bases of the junction left unmatched. The CDR3 DNA is TGTGCCAGCCGACTAGCGGGATTTGAGACCCAGTACTTC. Translation gives CASRLAGFETQYF.

This clone was observed a few times. The rearrangement uses TRBV28 and TRBJ1-2, with TRBD1 matching over 11 bases. The germline gives CDR1 MDHEN, CDR2 SYDVKM. The CDR3 runs 15 residues. Trimming took 6 bases from V and 5 from J; bases not matched to a gene: 8. The CDR3 loop reads CASRPGQGVRYGYTF. CDR3 coding DNA: TGTGCCAGCAGACCGGGACAGGGGGTCCGGTATGGCTACACCTTC.

This chain joins TRBV29-1 and TRBJ1-2; maybe TRBD1 (6 bases). Germline CDR1 and CDR2: SQVTM and ANQGSEA. Trimming shortened V by 7 bases and J by 3 bases, and 18 bases separated the two germline ends. This CDR3 is built from 14 residues. The DNA for the CDR3 is TGCAGCGCAAAGGCTGCAGGGGTGGACTATGGCTACACCTTC. Its protein is CSAKAAGVDYGYTF.

The sample holds a few counts of this clone. The rearrangement uses TRBV28 and TRBJ2-5; TRBD2 is a possible D gene (7 bases). Germline V gene data show CDR1 as MDHEN and CDR2 as SYDVKM. V was clipped by 3 bases and J by 1 base, with 18 bases between them. This CDR3 has 17 residues. In DNA, the CDR3 is TGTGCCAGCAGTTTCGGGCGGGGGCGGGAACCCCAAGAGACCCAGTACTTC. Its protein is CASSFGRGREPQETQYF.

This clone was observed a few times. CDR3 region: CASSATGTPYEQFF. In DNA form, the CDR3 reads TGTGCCAGCAGCGCTACCGGGACTCCCTATGAGCAGTTCTTC. The chain links TRBV9 to TRBJ2-1; a weak D match, TRBD2 (6 bases). Trimming left V 3 bases short and J 8 bases short, with 15 bases between. Germline V gene data show CDR1 as SGDLS and CDR2 as YYNGEE. The CDR3 is 14 amino acids.

The chain carries TRBV28 and TRBJ1-6; 10 bases match TRBD1. The V and J ends lost 8 bases and 6 bases, in that order; junction bases with no gene match: 10. Germline-derived CDR1 and CDR2 are MDHEN and SYDVKM. The CDR3 runs to 16 residues. The DNA of the CDR3 is TGTGCCAGCCTCCCTGGAAGGGACAGGGGTAATTCACCCCTCCACTTT. Amino acids: CASLPGRDRGNSPLHF. The complete variable domain, with remaining parts taken from reference TRBV28 and TRBJ1-6, reads DVKVTQSSRYLVKRTGEKVFLECVQDMDHENMFWYRQDPGLGLRLIYFSYDVKMKEKGDIPEGYSVSREKKERFSLILESASTNQTSMYLCASLPGRDRGNSPLHFGNGTRLTVT.

This clone appeared a single time. The V call is TRBV4-1, the J call TRBJ1-5, with D possibly being TRBD1 (5 bases). V was cut by 2 bases and J by 4 bases, with 9 bases left in between. The CDR3 is 14 residues long. CDR1 is MGHRA, CDR2 YSYEKL, per germline. The CDR3 region has the DNA TGCGCCAGCAGCCAATGGACAAGAAATCAGCCCCAGCATTTT. It translates to CASSQWTRNQPQHF.

This rearrangement joins TRBV7-9 to TRBJ1-1, with 8 bases identical to TRBD1. CDR1 and CDR2 (germline): SEHNR, FQNEAQ (reference sequence). Germline trimming cut 3 bases from V and 6 bases from J; bases unmatched to any gene: 6. The CDR3 runs 14 residues. CDR3 in amino acids: CASSFRTGTAEAFF. CDR3 DNA: TGTGCCAGCAGCTTTCGGACAGGGACGGCTGAAGCTTTCTTT. The complete variable domain, with remaining parts taken from reference TRBV7-9 and TRBJ1-1, reads DTGVSQNPRHKITKRGQNVTFRCDPISEHNRLYWYRQTLGQGPEFLTYFQNEAQLEKSRLLSDRFSAERPKGSFSTLEIQRTEQGDSAMYLCASSFRTGTAEAFFGQGTRLTVV.

This clone has only a few counts. This chain connects TRBV15 to TRBJ2-3; weak D call: TRBD1 (6 bases). The CDR3 has 15 amino acids. Per the germline V gene, CDR1 is LNHNV and CDR2 is YYDKDF (reference sequence). V gave up 1 base and J gave up 0 bases, with 8 bases separating them. CDR3 in DNA: TGTGCCACCAGCAGAGGACAGGCTAGCACAGATACGCAGTATTTT. This codes for CATSRGQASTDTQYF. The variable domain in full, completed from reference TRBV15 and TRBJ2-3, reads DAMVIQNPRYQVTQFGKPVTLSCSQTLNHNVMYWYQQKSSQAPKLLFHYYDKDFNNEADTPDNFQSRRPNTSFCFLDIRSPGLGDTAMYLCATSRGQASTDTQYFGPGTRLTVL.

This clone was recorded a few times. The chain recombines TRBV30 with TRBJ2-7, with a tentative D call TRBD2 (6 bases). Trimming removed 2 bases from V and 2 bases from J, with 13 bases in between. The CDR3 has 14 amino acids. CDR1 and CDR2 (germline): GTSNPN, SVGIG (reference sequence). The CDR3 region is CAWSRDPGAYEQYF. In nucleotides, the CDR3 is TGTGCCTGGAGTAGAGATCCGGGGGCCTACGAGCAGTACTTC.

This sequence joins TRBV4-3 and TRBJ2-4; TRBD1 aligns across 8 bases. Germline V gene data show CDR1 as LGHNA and CDR2 as YSLEER. V shed 0 bases, J shed 0 bases, and the junction held 4 bases outside the gene matches. This CDR3 region has 17 residues. As DNA, the CDR3 is TGCGCCAGCAGCCAAGATATACAGGGGGTAGCCAAAAACATTCAGTACTTC. Protein: CASSQDIQGVAKNIQYF.

The chain combines TRBV7-2 with TRBJ2-7; 7 nucleotides align to TRBD1. V was pared by 0 bases and J by 0 bases, with 2 bases of the junction left unmatched. The CDR3 has 15 amino acids. The germline V gene has CDR1 SGHTA and CDR2 FQGNSA. CDR3 region: CASSLASGGSYEQYF. The DNA of the CDR3 is TGTGCCAGCAGCTTAGCATCAGGGGGCTCCTACGAGCAGTACTTC.

This clone showed up just a few times. The chain joins TRBV5-4 to TRBJ2-2; perhaps TRBD1 as D (6 bases). Deletions cut 1 base from V and 5 bases from J, with 15 bases between. The CDR3 has 16 residues. In germline, CDR1 is SGHNT, CDR2 YYREEE (reference sequence). The CDR3 spells CASSLPPGHQTGELFF. CDR3 in DNA: TGTGCCAGCAGCTTGCCTCCGGGACACCAAACCGGGGAGCTGTTTTTT. Drawing the rest from reference TRBV5-4 and TRBJ2-2, the complete variable domain is ETGVTQSPTHLIKTRGQQVTLRCSSQSGHNTVSWYQQALGQGPQFIFQYYREEENGRGNFPPRFSGLQFPNYSSELNVNALELDDSALYLCASSLPPGHQTGELFFGEGSRLTVL.

The table lists this clone with a few counts. The V gene is TRBV7-2, the J gene TRBJ1-1; D unclear. The CDR3 runs to 16 residues. V gave up 3 bases and J gave up 4 bases, with 18 bases separating them. The germline gives CDR1 SGHTA, CDR2 FQGNSA. The CDR3 DNA is TGTGCCAGCAGCTTCCCCAGTTTGGTGAAAAGCACTGAAGCTTTCTTT. Protein product: CASSFPSLVKSTEAFF.

This clone was counted a few times. The CDR3 spells CASAAGTGFYEQYF. Written as DNA, the CDR3 is TGTGCCAGCGCCGCCGGGACAGGGTTCTACGAGCAGTACTTC. V is TRBV6-5 and J is TRBJ2-7; 9 bases align to TRBD1. Germline loops: CDR1 MNHEY, CDR2 SVGAGI. Trimming cost V 8 bases and J 3 bases; bases outside gene matches: 8. This CDR3 contains 14 residues.

This rearrangement joins TRBV9 to TRBJ2-7, with D maybe TRBD2 (5 bases). The CDR3 is made up of 15 amino acids. Trimming left V 1 base short and J 6 bases short, with 17 bases between. The V gene's germline CDR1 is SGDLS and CDR2 YYNGEE. CDR3 nucleotide sequence: TGTGCCAGCAGCGTAACCCGGACTCCGACGGGCGAGCAGTACTTC. It codes for CASSVTRTPTGEQYF.

This clone appeared a few times. The rearrangement uses TRBV28 and TRBJ1-2, with D possibly matching TRBD1 (6 bases). The germline CDR1 and CDR2 sequences are MDHEN and SYDVKM. The CDR3 totals 14 residues. V was trimmed by 7 bases and J by 3 bases, leaving 15 bases between them. This CDR3 reads CASNSPGQHYGYTF. DNA for the CDR3: TGTGCCAGCAATTCTCCCGGACAGCACTATGGCTACACCTTC.

V usage is TRBV7-2 and J usage is TRBJ2-6, with a weak D call TRBD1 (6 bases). The CDR3 totals 18 residues. The germline V gene has CDR1 SGHTA and CDR2 FQGNSA. The V and J ends lost 1 base and 2 bases respectively, with 15 bases between them. The CDR3 DNA reads as TGTGCCAGCAGCTTAGTATCTACAGGGACGGCTGGGGCCAACGTCCTGACTTTC. It translates to CASSLVSTGTAGANVLTF.

This clone was seen only a few times. The chain employs TRBV28 and TRBJ1-2; 7 nucleotides align to TRBD1. After removal of 5 bases from V and 2 bases from J, the junction contained 5 bases not matched to a gene. The CDR3 is 14 amino acids. CDR1 and CDR2 from the germline V gene are MDHEN and SYDVKM. DNA for the CDR3: TGTGCCAGCAGTCGACAGGGTTCGAACTATGGCTACACCTTC. Its translation is CASSRQGSNYGYTF.

The genes are TRBV14 and TRBJ2-1, with 9 bases fitting TRBD2. Looked up from germline, CDR1 is SGHDN and CDR2 is FVKESK. This CDR3 region has 17 residues. The V gene end was trimmed by 4 bases and the J gene end by 8 bases; junction bases not matched to a gene: 15. The CDR3 DNA is TGTGCCAGCAGCCCTCGCCGGCTAGCGGGATATGCTGATGAGCAGTTCTTC. As protein: CASSPRRLAGYADEQFF.

This clone was seen a handful of times. The chain has TRBV25-1 and TRBJ1-5; no reliable D call. V was cut by 10 bases and J by 1 base, with 14 bases left in between. The CDR3 length is 14 residues. CDR1 and CDR2 (germline): MGHDK, SYGVNS. CDR3 sequence (DNA): TGTGCCATCCTCGGGAAGGGAAGCAATCAGCCCCAGCATTTT. Its protein is CAILGKGSNQPQHF. The full variable domain, completed using reference TRBV25-1 and TRBJ1-5, is EADIYQTPRYLVIGTGKKITLECSQTMGHDKMYWYQQDPGMELHLIHYSYGVNSTEKGDLSSESTVSRIRTEHFPLTLESARPSHTSQYLCAILGKGSNQPQHFGDGTRLSIL.

This chain links TRBV6-5 with TRBJ1-2; D remains ambiguous. Germline CDR1 is MNHEY and CDR2 is SVGAGI. The CDR3 loop spans 14 amino acids. V lost 6 bases and J 2 bases, leaving 13 bases between the germline ends. This CDR3 reads CASSRANGNYGYTF. The CDR3 bases are TGTGCCAGCAGCCGAGCGAATGGCAACTATGGCTACACCTTC.

This clone was counted a few times. The rearrangement uses TRBV7-2 and TRBJ2-3, with 9 bases lining up with TRBD2. J gave up 3 bases and V 7 bases, and 11 bases lay outside the gene matches. Germline V lookup: CDR1 SGHTA, CDR2 FQGNSA. The CDR3 consists of 16 residues. CDR3 region: CASMRGGRARTDTQYF. The CDR3 region has the DNA TGTGCCAGCATGCGCGGCGGGAGGGCCAGGACAGATACGCAGTATTTT.